This T cell receptor beta chain was captured in a study of CD8 T cells in ankylosing spondylitis. Study-wide points: Past studies reported some motif variants in reactive arthritis synovial fluid and blood.

This clonotype has just a few counts. Its specificity is not known. Germline loops: CDR1 SGHTA, CDR2 FQGTGA. The CDR3 is 15 residues long. J gave up 1 base and V 5 bases, and 6 bases lay outside the gene matches. TCRdb analysed the 5' RACE reads with MiXCR anew, one entry per CDR3 protein. Of over 200,000 distinct CDR3 sequences listed, roughly a tenth were seen once; the top ten hold roughly a fifth. What was sequenced was blood, either unsorted or a sorted T cell fraction (not recorded which). The sequence came from a male donor with ankylosing spondylitis or in good health (not recorded which). This chain connects TRBV7-3 to TRBJ2-3; TRBD1 matches 7 bases. Here the CDR3 reads CASSPPGTGTDTQYF. The CDR3 DNA reads TGTGCCAGCAGCCCTCCCGGGACAGGCACAGATACGCAGTATTTT.